This T cell receptor (beta chain) appears in the sequencing data of a study of identifying expanded T cells in peripheral blood. The study's findings and limits: Approximately 2-week clone count variance significantly increased as total template count grew. Roughly 1.1 clones differed between technical replicates, versus about 15 and 19 over time.

About this clone itself: Its specificity is unknown.

The protocol was immunoSEQ multiplex PCR, while the TCRdb copy is restricted to in-frame clones and leaves out a portion. Of over 85,000 clones listed, roughly 88% are singletons. V lost 2 bases and J 2 bases, leaving 7 bases between the germline ends. Germline lookup yields CDR1 SGHVS and CDR2 FQNEAQ. The CDR3 runs 15 residues. V and J are TRBV7-8 and TRBJ1-6; D perhaps matches TRBD1 (6 bases). Sequencing used blood. The receptor's source is a person aged 18 to 70 in good health. The DNA for the CDR3 is TGTGCCAGCAGCTTACAGGGGCCCTATAATTCACCCCTCCACTTT. It encodes CASSLQGPYNSPLHF.